This T cell receptor (beta chain) is drawn from a study of blood T cell repertoires in COVID-19. Assay used: immunoSEQ multiplex PCR; TCRdb lists only in-frame clones, some missing. Of some 100,000 clones in the sample, around 79% were seen once. The V gene's germline CDR1 is SGHTA and CDR2 FQGTGA. The CDR3 is 14 amino acids. With 4 bases clipped from V and 8 bases from J, the junction kept 7 bases outside the gene matches. The sample was peripheral blood. This TCR was sampled from a man aged 45 to 65 with acute or convalescent COVID-19. The rearrangement uses TRBV7-3 and TRBJ1-1; 10 bases align to TRBD1. The CDR3 coding sequence is TGTGCCAGCAGCTCGACAGGGGGCGCGACCGAAGCTTTCTTT. Its protein product is CASSSTGGATEAFF. The full variable domain, rest sourced from reference TRBV7-3 and TRBJ1-1, is GAGVSQTPSNKVTEKGKYVELRCDPISGHTALYWYRQSLGQGPEFLIYFQGTGAADDSGLPNDRFFAVRPEGSVSTLKIQRTERGDSAVYLCASSSTGGATEAFFGQGTRLTVV.